The present T cell receptor beta chain was sequenced within a study of cytomegalovirus exposure and HLA in healthy donors. Vbeta (60) and Jbeta (13) primers were used in the PCR. This table comes from immunoSEQ multiplex PCR, and its TCRdb copy is limited to in-frame clones, with some not included. The data contain over 45,000 clones, around 78% of them singletons. V lost 5 bases and J lost 2; bases outside the gene matches: 11. The CDR3 sequence is 18 residues long. Per the germline V gene, CDR1 is MGHRA and CDR2 is YSYEKL. With respect to this clone: The antigen is not known.

Study-wide findings and caveats: Several top significant clusters appeared, in a later analysis, to be linked to common viral pathogens.

The chain uses TRBV4-1 and TRBJ1-3; 11 bases fit TRBD1. Sequenced: PBMCs. The origin of this receptor is a female donor in good health and CMV-seronegative. The CDR3 sequence: CASSSGQGAFLAGNTIYF. The CDR3 nucleotides read TGCGCCAGCAGCTCAGGACAGGGGGCTTTTCTAGCTGGAAACACCATATATTTT.